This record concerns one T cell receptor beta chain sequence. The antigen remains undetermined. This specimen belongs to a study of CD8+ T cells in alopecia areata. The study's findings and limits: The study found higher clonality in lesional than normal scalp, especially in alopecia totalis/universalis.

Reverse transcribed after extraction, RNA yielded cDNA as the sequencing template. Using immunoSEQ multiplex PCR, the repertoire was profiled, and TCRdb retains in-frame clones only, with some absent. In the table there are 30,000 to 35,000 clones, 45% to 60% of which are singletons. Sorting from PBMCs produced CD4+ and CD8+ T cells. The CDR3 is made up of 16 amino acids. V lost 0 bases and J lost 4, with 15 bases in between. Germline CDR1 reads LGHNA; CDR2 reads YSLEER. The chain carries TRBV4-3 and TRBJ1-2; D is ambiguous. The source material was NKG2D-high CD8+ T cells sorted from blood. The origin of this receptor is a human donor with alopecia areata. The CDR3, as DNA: TGCGCCAGCAGCCAAGAGAGTTGGGGAGAAAGCTATGGCTACACCTTC. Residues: CASSQESWGESYGYTF.